This T cell receptor beta chain was identified in a study of T cells in Graves' hyperthyroidism and ophthalmopathy (dated by TCRdb to between 2018 and 2021). Broadly, across the study: Peripheral blood samples were taken at initial diagnosis, before any treatment was given. A discovery cohort of roughly 100 patients, 43 with Graves' ophthalmopathy and roughly 59 with stable Graves' hyperthyroidism, was used to find distinguishing TCR V-J signatures. Whether ophthalmopathy could be predicted prospectively was tested in an independent validation cohort made up of approximately 19 hyperthyroidism patients plus 17 patients who later progressed to ophthalmopathy. The approximately 100 discovery patients were divided at random into training and test sets in a 7:3 ratio. In addition, the study compared T-cell repertoires in thyroid tissue and in blood from six Graves' hyperthyroidism patients. Following sampling, methimazole starting at 30 mg daily was given to hyperthyroidism patients, and high-dose intravenous methylprednisolone was given to ophthalmopathy patients. The paper reports TCR Vbeta CDR3 sequencing of fewer than 150 peripheral blood samples: under 45 ophthalmopathy, some 80 hyperthyroidism and around 17 progressor patients.

The paper as a whole reports these results and caveats: During validation, the model predicted progression to ophthalmopathy a median of around six months ahead of onset, with 60% to 71% sensitivity and under 85% specificity. Most expanded thyroid clonotypes (frequency above 0.001) were also found in blood, which suggests that blood repertoires may mirror thyroid immune responses. Ophthalmopathy was separated from stable hyperthyroidism by a 13 V-J signature model, with roughly 88% sensitivity and about 81% specificity obtained in cross-validation and 80%/75% obtained in testing. No statistical method was used to fix the sample size in advance, and group allocation was not hidden from the investigators.

Details on this clonotype: The target of this receptor is not known. No quality values exist for individual bases; no much larger clone is one base distant.

TCR beta CDR3 regions were amplified from RNA transcripts. A first-round RT-PCR of the TCR CDR3 used the HTBI primer set with the Qiagen OneStep RT-PCR kit. The libraries were constructed in a second round of multiplex PCR and then size-selected and purified. The libraries were sequenced on an Illumina HiSeq2000 using paired-end 100 bp reads. The source study handled its data this way. Raw data were processed with SOAPnuke, discarding reads with adapters, uncalled bases, mean Phred below 15, or no exact constant-primer or identifier match. COPE v1.2.5 was used to merge the high-quality paired reads, and each unique nucleotide sequence was defined as a clonotype. MiTCR v1.1 was used to align clonotypes to the IMGT TRBV, TRBD and TRBJ reference segments. Analysis was restricted to V-J combinations with a frequency above 0.0001, which covered 99% to 99.2% of repertoires. The TCS score was defined as F50 (clonal expansion) divided by E x V (chaos), with BLOSUM62-based TCRdist calculated between CDR3 peptides within each V-J. Welch's t-statistics and random forest reduced roughly 540 V-J features to 13, which were used in a naive Bayes classifier (R e1071). The Morisita-Horn index was used to measure how similar the thyroid and blood repertoires were. The public reads were reanalyzed by TCRdb: fastp trimming at Q25, MiXCR alignment, in-frame beta chains only. Entries that share a CDR3 protein sequence are merged under the most common genes and DNA. These V and J calls rely on TCRdb rather than the paper's analysis. This sample lists around 700,000 distinct CDR3 sequences; approximately 36% were detected once. Around 31% of the sample is held by the ten biggest clonotypes.

Per the germline V gene (reference sequence), DFQATT is the CDR1 and SNEGSKA is the CDR2. Measured from the cysteine to the phenylalanine, the CDR3 is 13 residues long. Only the CDR3 DNA is retained, 39 bases long and in frame from the first base. Trimming takes 3 bases from V and 4 bases from J, and the germline ends sit 7 bases apart. A patient counted as having stable Graves' hyperthyroidism if no progression to ophthalmopathy occurred over 18 months of follow-up. Hyperthyroidism patients were aged 18 to 65 years and newly diagnosed, with disease duration of less than 2 months. The study excluded patients with uncontrolled infections, other autoimmune diseases, pregnancy or lactation. Clinical symptoms, serum thyroxine and TRAb, thyroid ultrasound, and orbital computed tomography formed the basis for the diagnoses. PBMCs were isolated from about 9.2 ml of fresh peripheral blood by Ficoll-Paque density gradient centrifugation. Total RNA was extracted using Trizol reagent, and RNA quality was assessed on an Agilent 2100 Bioanalyzer.

The receptor chain draws on TRBV20-1 and TRBJ2-6, with an unclear D gene assignment. The source is a middle-aged woman with Graves' hyperthyroidism. What was sequenced was blood. The CDR3 sequence is CSASGQGANVLTF. The DNA sequence follows: TGCAGTGCTAGTGGCCAGGGGGCCAACGTCCTGACTTTC.